The sample holds many counts of the clone carrying this TCR beta chain. The source of the sample is a study of Graves' ophthalmopathy and Graves' hyperthyroidism. Germline lookup yields CDR1 DFQATT and CDR2 SNEGSKA (reference sequence). Trimming shortened V by 1 base and J by 7 bases, and 14 bases separated the two germline ends. CDR3 length: 13 amino acids. The authors amplified TCR beta CDR3 regions, and they did so from RNA transcripts for repertoire sequencing. Following a first-round RT-PCR that used HTBI primers, a second-round multiplex PCR was carried out. One entry per CDR3 protein, called by TCRdb with MiXCR from the multiplex PCR reads. The repertoire includes about 14,000 distinct CDR3 sequences, approximately 49% of them detected once, and around 42% sits in the top ten.

This TCR came from a woman aged 30 to 39 with Graves' ophthalmopathy. This chain uses TRBV20-1 with TRBJ2-7; TRBD2 is a possible D gene (7 bases). What was sequenced was peripheral blood. The CDR3 DNA is TGCAGTGCTAGAGTGGAGGGGGGGGGGGAGCAGTACTTC. Translated, it gives CSARVEGGGEQYF.